These 18 T cell receptor beta chains were sequenced from one sample in a study of PD-1 blockade in classical Hodgkin lymphoma. TCRdb's table, derived via immunoSEQ multiplex PCR, lists solely in-frame clones and lacks some. The repertoire holds around 23,000 clones, with about 88% as singletons. Time point: cycle 4 day 1 (C4D1), after more than five weeks of nivolumab. Each patient experienced a relapse that followed autologous stem cell transplantation, and brentuximab vedotin exposure varied. The sample consisted of peripheral blood mononuclear cells (PBMCs), taken before the fourth cycle of nivolumab. These receptors all come from a human donor with classical Hodgkin lymphoma.

The chain couples TRBV4-3 to TRBJ1-1; a weak D match, TRBD1 (6 bases). The CDR3 runs 16 residues. Trimming removed 0 bases from V and 5 bases from J, with 16 bases in between. Germline-derived CDR1 and CDR2 are LGHNA and YSLEER. This CDR3 is CASSQDTTGMRTEAFF. CDR3 coding DNA: TGCGCCAGCAGCCAAGATACAACAGGGATGAGGACTGAAGCTTTCTTT.

This clone appeared once. This chain links TRBV12-5 with TRBJ2-5; D remains ambiguous. The CDR3 runs 14 residues. Germline V gives CDR1 LGHNT, CDR2 FRNRAP. The V end was cut by 7 bases, the J end by 5 bases, with 17 bases between. This CDR3 is CASDTSDRPETQYF. As DNA, the CDR3 is TGTGCTAGTGACACCTCGGATAGGCCGGAGACCCAGTACTTC.

V is TRBV7-9 and J is TRBJ1-3, with 7 bases fitting TRBD1. The CDR3 length is 14 residues. The germline gives CDR1 SEHNR, CDR2 FQNEAQ (reference sequence). The ends lost 5 bases at V and 4 bases at J; junction bases unmatched: 5. The CDR3 sequence: CASSPTGVGNTIYF. DNA for the CDR3: TGTGCCAGCAGCCCTACAGGGGTAGGAAACACCATATATTTT.

The chain combines TRBV2 with TRBJ1-2, with D possibly TRBD1 on 6 matching bases. The CDR3 extends over 17 amino acids. Trimming cost V 4 bases and J 0 bases, with 18 bases left between them. CDR1 SNHLY and CDR2 FYNNEI come from the germline V gene. In DNA form, the CDR3 reads TGTGCCAGCAGTGGGTCAGGGGTCGATTTAGCTAACTATGGCTACACCTTC. Protein: CASSGSGVDLANYGYTF.

This rearrangement joins TRBV4-1 to TRBJ2-7; D is undetermined. Germline assignment: CDR1 MGHRA and CDR2 YSYEKL. Trimming cost V 0 bases and J 4 bases, with 10 bases left between them. CDR3 length: 14 amino acids. The CDR3 DNA reads TGCGCCAGCAGCCAAGAGATGGTAAGGTACGAGCAGTACTTC. It codes for CASSQEMVRYEQYF.

DNA for the CDR3: TGCGCCAGCAGCTTGAGGACAGGGGGCGCTAGCCAGGGTGAAAAACTGTTTTTT. It yields the protein CASSLRTGGASQGEKLFF. The chain combines TRBV5-1 with TRBJ1-4, with TRBD1 matching 11 bases. The CDR3 covers 18 residues. Trimming at V came to 1 base and at J to 7 bases, leaving 12 bases not matched to a gene. Germline V CDR1 and CDR2: SGHRS, YFSETQ.

By share, this clone ranks as medium-sized. In DNA form, the CDR3 reads TGTGCCAGCGGAATAGACGAGCAGTACTTC. This sequence encodes CASGIDEQYF. The gene calls are TRBV7-9 and TRBJ2-7; D is undetermined. Germline V gene data show CDR1 as SEHNR and CDR2 as FQNEAQ (reference sequence). The CDR3 sequence is 10 residues long. V was pared by 8 bases and J by 5 bases, with 7 bases between.

The chain is built from TRBV28 and TRBJ2-7, with a possible D match to TRBD1 (6 bases). V was shortened by 8 bases and J by 3 bases, with 14 bases between the two germline ends. The CDR3 is 13 amino acids. Germline CDR1 MDHEN, CDR2 SYDVKM. This CDR3 is CASAGTPLYEQYF. CDR3 nucleotides: TGTGCCAGCGCCGGGACACCTCTCTACGAGCAGTACTTC. Complete variable domain (other parts from reference TRBV28 and TRBJ2-7): DVKVTQSSRYLVKRTGEKVFLECVQDMDHENMFWYRQDPGLGLRLIYFSYDVKMKEKGDIPEGYSVSREKKERFSLILESASTNQTSMYLCASAGTPLYEQYFGPGTRLTVT.

The rearrangement links TRBV2 to TRBJ1-1; D perhaps matches TRBD1 (6 bases). This CDR3 region has 13 residues. Trimming stripped 8 bases from V and 1 base from J, with 11 bases between. Germline V gives CDR1 SNHLY, CDR2 FYNNEI. This chain's CDR3 is CASGSRGNTEAFF. The CDR3 DNA reads TGTGCCAGCGGAAGCAGGGGGAACACTGAAGCTTTCTTT.

The chain carries TRBV29-1 and TRBJ1-2, with D hard to call. The ends were cut back, 4 bases at V and 6 bases at J, with 9 bases in the middle. This CDR3 region has 11 residues. CDR1 and CDR2 from the germline V gene are SQVTM and ANQGSEA. The CDR3: CSVVVTDGYTF. The DNA for the CDR3 is TGCAGCGTTGTAGTTACAGATGGCTACACCTTC.

The chain couples TRBV29-1 to TRBJ1-2, with D possibly being TRBD1 (5 bases). This CDR3 contains 12 residues. V dropped 5 bases and J dropped 9 bases, with 16 bases sitting between them. CDR1 SQVTM and CDR2 ANQGSEA come from the germline V gene. CDR3 bases: TGCAGCGTTTCGGACACCGCCTCTCGCTACACCTTC. It translates to CSVSDTASRYTF.

This clone was counted between two and nine times. V is TRBV29-1 and J is TRBJ2-3; possibly TRBD1 for D (5 bases). The CDR3 is 13 residues long. V was cut by 6 bases and J by 2 bases, with 12 bases left in between. Germline-derived CDR1 and CDR2 are SQVTM and ANQGSEA. CDR3 DNA sequence: TGCAGCGTAGGTGGACAAAACACAGATACGCAGTATTTT. Its translation: CSVGGQNTDTQYF.

This clone was observed a single time. This chain joins TRBV28 and TRBJ2-6; no firm D call. CDR3 length: 18 amino acids. Germline V gene sequence: CDR1 MDHEN, CDR2 SYDVKM. V shed 6 bases and J shed 0 bases, with 18 bases lying between them. As DNA, the CDR3 is TGTGCCAGCAGCCCCCTCCCGGGTGTAGTCTCTGGGGCCAACGTCCTGACTTTC. Amino acid sequence: CASSPLPGVVSGANVLTF.

The CDR3 region has the DNA TGTGCCAGCAGGCCCACGGGGGCACTTAATTCACCCCTCCACTTT. Protein sequence: CASRPTGALNSPLHF. The chain recombines TRBV6-4 with TRBJ1-6; a possible D gene is TRBD1 (6 bases). Per germline, CDR1 MRHNA and CDR2 SNTAGT. The CDR3 extends over 15 amino acids. V was pared by 6 bases and J by 6 bases, with 15 bases between.

The chain carries TRBV5-1 and TRBJ1-1; possible D gene TRBD1, 5 bases. V was cut by 2 bases and J by 9 bases, with 17 bases left in between. The CDR3 loop spans 14 amino acids. Looked up from germline, CDR1 is SGHRS and CDR2 is YFSETQ. The CDR3 region is CASSLGESPGKAFF. The CDR3 DNA reads TGCGCCAGCAGCTTAGGAGAAAGCCCAGGGAAAGCTTTCTTT. The full variable domain, in which reference TRBV5-1 and TRBJ1-1 provide the parts outside the CDR3, is KAGVTQTPRYLIKTRGQQVTLSCSPISGHRSVSWYQQTPGQGLQFLFEYFSETQRNKGNFPGRFSGRQFSNSRSEMNVSTLELGDSALYLCASSLGESPGKAFFGQGTRLTVV.

The CDR3 DNA reads TGTGCCATCAGTGAGGAAAGCGCTCAGGGGGAGCAGTTCTTC. Its protein is CAISEESAQGEQFF. The genes are TRBV10-3 and TRBJ2-1; TRBD1 is a possible D gene (6 bases). CDR1 and CDR2 (germline): ENHRY, SYGVKD. Trimming shortened V by 2 bases and J by 10 bases, and 15 bases separated the two germline ends. This CDR3 spans 14 amino acids.

The J gene is TRBJ1-2, the V gene TRBV6-1, with 10 bases lining up with TRBD1. CDR1 is MNHNS, CDR2 SASEGT, per germline. The CDR3 is 19 amino acids. V trimming: 0 bases; J trimming: 4 bases; junction bases outside the gene matches: 14. CDR3 amino acids: CASSEAGFFRDRGLYGYTF. Written as DNA, the CDR3 is TGTGCCAGCAGTGAAGCAGGGTTCTTCCGGGACAGGGGCCTCTATGGCTACACCTTC.

V usage is TRBV28 and J usage is TRBJ2-7; tentative D call: TRBD1 (5 bases). Per germline, CDR1 MDHEN and CDR2 SYDVKM. The V gene lost 3 bases and the J gene lost 2 bases, with 8 bases spanning the gap. This CDR3 spans 13 amino acids. CDR3 residues: CASSLGRTYEQYF. The CDR3, as DNA: TGTGCCAGCAGTTTGGGGCGGACCTACGAGCAGTACTTC.